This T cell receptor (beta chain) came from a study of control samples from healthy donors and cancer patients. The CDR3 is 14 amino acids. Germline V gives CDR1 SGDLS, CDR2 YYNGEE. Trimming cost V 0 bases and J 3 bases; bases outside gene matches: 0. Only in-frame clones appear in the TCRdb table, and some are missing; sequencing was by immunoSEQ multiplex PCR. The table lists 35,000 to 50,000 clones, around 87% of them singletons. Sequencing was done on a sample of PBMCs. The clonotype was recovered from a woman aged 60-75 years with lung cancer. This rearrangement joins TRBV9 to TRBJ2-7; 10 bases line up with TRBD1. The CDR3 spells CASSVGDRGYEQYF. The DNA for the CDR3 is TGTGCCAGCAGCGTAGGGGACAGGGGCTACGAGCAGTACTTC.